The T cell receptor (beta chain) under discussion was sequenced for a study of cytomegalovirus exposure and HLA in healthy donors. On the study more broadly: The platform used for the 120 or so validation repertoires matched that of the approximately 620 first-cohort repertoires, a later analysis reported.

Germline values: CDR1 SGHRS, CDR2 YFSETQ. V was clipped by 7 bases and J by 6 bases; unmatched bases: 12. This CDR3 contains 16 residues. Some clones are missing from TCRdb's copy, which holds only in-frame ones; the method was immunoSEQ multiplex PCR. Of tens of thousands of clones listed, 94% were seen once; the top ten hold 1.5% to 2%. Findings of the study overall: Through in vitro validation, a few CMV-associated chains were shown to be specific for CMV antigens.

Only one count was recorded for this clone. Its antigen is unknown. The chain recombines TRBV5-1 with TRBJ1-4; 10 nucleotides line up with TRBD1. The clonotype was recovered from a woman aged 18-30 years in good health and CMV-seropositive. The source material was PBMCs. For the CDR3, the DNA is TGCGCCAGCTCGCCGGGACAGGGGAACCCCGATGAAAAACTGTTTTTT. It encodes CASSPGQGNPDEKLFF. The full variable domain, in which reference TRBV5-1 and TRBJ1-4 provide the parts outside the CDR3, is KAGVTQTPRYLIKTRGQQVTLSCSPISGHRSVSWYQQTPGQGLQFLFEYFSETQRNKGNFPGRFSGRQFSNSRSEMNVSTLELGDSALYLCASSPGQGNPDEKLFFGSGTQLSVL.